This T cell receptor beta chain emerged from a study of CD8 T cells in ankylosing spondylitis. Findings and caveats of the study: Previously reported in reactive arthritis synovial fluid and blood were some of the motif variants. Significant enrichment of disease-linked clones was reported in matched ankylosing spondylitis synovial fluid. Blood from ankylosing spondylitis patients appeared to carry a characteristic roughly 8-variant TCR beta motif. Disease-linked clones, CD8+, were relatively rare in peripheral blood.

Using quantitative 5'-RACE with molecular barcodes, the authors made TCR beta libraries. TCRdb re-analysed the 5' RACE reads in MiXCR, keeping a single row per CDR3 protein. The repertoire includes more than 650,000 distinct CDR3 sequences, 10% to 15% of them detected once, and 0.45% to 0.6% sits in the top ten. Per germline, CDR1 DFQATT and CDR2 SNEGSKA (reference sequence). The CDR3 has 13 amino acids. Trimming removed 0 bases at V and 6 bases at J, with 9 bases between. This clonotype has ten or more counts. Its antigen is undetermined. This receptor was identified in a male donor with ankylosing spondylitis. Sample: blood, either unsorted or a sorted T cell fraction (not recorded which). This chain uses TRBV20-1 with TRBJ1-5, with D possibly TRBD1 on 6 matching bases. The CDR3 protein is CSARDRQAQPQHF. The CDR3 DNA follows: TGCAGTGCTAGAGATAGACAGGCTCAGCCCCAGCATTTT.